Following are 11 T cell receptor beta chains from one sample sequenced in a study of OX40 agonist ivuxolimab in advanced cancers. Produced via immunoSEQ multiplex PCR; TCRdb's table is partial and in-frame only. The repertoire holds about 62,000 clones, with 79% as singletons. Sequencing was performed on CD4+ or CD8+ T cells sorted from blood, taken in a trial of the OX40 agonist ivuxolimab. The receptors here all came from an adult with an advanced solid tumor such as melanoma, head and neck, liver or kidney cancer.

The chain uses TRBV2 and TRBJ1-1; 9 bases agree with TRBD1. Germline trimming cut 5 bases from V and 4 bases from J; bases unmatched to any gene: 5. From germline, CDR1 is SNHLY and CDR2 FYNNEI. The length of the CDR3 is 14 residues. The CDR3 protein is CASSRQGGSTEAFF. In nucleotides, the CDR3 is TGTGCCAGCAGTCGACAGGGGGGGAGCACTGAAGCTTTCTTT.

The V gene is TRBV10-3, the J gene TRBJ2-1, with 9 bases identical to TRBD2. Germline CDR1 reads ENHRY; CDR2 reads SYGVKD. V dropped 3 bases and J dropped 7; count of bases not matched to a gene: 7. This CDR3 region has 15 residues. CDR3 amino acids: CAISEGTSLGNEQFF. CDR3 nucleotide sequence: TGTGCCATCAGTGAAGGGACTAGCCTGGGTAATGAGCAGTTCTTC.

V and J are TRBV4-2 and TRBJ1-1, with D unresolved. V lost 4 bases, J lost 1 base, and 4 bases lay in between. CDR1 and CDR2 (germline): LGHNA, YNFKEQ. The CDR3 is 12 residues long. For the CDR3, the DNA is TGTGCCAGCAGCCGAACGAACACTGAAGCTTTCTTT. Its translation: CASSRTNTEAFF.

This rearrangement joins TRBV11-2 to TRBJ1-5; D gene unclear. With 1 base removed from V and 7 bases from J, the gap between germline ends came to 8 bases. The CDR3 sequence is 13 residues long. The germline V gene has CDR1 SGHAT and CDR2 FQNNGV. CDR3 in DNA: TGTGCCAGCAGCTTAGGTTCCGGGCAGCCCCAGCATTTT. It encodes CASSLGSGQPQHF.

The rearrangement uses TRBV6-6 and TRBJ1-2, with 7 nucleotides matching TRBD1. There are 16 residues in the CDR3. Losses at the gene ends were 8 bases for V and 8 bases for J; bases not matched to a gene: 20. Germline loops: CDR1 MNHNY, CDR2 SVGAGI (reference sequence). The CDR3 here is CASSTNDRVLGGGYTF. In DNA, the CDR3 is TGTGCCAGCTCTACGAACGACAGGGTATTGGGTGGGGGCTACACCTTC.

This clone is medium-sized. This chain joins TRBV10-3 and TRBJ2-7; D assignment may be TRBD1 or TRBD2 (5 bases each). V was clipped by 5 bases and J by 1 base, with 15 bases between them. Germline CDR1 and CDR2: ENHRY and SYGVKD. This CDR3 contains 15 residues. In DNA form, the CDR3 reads TGTGCCATCAGTAATAGGGACCTGCTTTCCTACGAGCAGTACTTC. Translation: CAISNRDLLSYEQYF.

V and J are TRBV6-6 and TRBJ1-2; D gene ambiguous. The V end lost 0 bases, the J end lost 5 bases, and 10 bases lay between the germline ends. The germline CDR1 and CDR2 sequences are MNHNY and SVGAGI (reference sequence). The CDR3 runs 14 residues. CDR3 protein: CASSYSGPGYGYTF. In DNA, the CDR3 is TGTGCCAGCAGTTACTCGGGCCCTGGGTATGGCTACACCTTC.

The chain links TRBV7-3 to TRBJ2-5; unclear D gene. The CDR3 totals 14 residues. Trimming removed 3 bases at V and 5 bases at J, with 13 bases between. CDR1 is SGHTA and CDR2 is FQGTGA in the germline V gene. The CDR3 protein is CASSFSTSLETQYF. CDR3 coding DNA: TGTGCCAGCAGCTTTTCGACCAGCCTTGAGACCCAGTACTTC. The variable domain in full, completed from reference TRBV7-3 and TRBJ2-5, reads GAGVSQTPSNKVTEKGKYVELRCDPISGHTALYWYRQSLGQGPEFLIYFQGTGAADDSGLPNDRFFAVRPEGSVSTLKIQRTERGDSAVYLCASSFSTSLETQYFGPGTRLLVL.

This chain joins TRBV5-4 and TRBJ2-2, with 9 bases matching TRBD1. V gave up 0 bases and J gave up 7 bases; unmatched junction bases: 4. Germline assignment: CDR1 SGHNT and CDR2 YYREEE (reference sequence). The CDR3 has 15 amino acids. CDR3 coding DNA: TGTGCCAGCAGCTTGGGGGACAGGGAGGTCGGGGAGCTGTTTTTT. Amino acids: CASSLGDREVGELFF.

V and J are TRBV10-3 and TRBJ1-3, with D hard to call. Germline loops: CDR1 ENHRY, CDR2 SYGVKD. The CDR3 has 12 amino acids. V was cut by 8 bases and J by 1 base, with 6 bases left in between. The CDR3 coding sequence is TGTGCCATCCAACCTTCTGGAAACACCATATATTTT. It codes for CAIQPSGNTIYF.

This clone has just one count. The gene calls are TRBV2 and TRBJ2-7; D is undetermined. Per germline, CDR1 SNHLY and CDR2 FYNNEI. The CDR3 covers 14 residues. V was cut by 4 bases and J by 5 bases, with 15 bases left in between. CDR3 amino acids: CASSGRFSGHEQYF. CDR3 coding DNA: TGTGCCAGCAGTGGAAGGTTCTCCGGACACGAGCAGTACTTC.